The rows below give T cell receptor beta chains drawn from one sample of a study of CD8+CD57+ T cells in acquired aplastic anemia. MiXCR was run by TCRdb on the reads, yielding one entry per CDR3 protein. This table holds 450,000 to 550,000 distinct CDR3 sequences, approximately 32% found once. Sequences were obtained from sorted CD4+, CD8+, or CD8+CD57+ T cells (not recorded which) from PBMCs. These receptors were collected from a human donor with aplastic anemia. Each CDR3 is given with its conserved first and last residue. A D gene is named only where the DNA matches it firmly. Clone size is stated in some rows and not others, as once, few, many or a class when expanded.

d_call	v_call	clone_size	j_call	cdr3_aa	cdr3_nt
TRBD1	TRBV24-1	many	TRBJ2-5	CATGGGTGGPETQYF	TGTGCCACCGGGGGGGGGACAGGGGGCCCAGAGACCCAGTACTTC
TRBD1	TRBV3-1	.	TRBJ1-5	CASSQRTGVQPQHF	TGTGCCAGCAGCCAACGGACAGGGGTCCAGCCCCAGCATTTT
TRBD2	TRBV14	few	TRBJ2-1	CASSPPGLALNEQFF	TGTGCCAGCAGCCCCCCGGGACTAGCGCTCAATGAGCAGTTCTTC
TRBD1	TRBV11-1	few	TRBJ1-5	CASSPGTGGYRNQPQHF	TGTGCCAGCAGCCCGGGGACAGGGGGCTACAGGAATCAGCCCCAGCATTTT
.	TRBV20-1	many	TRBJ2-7	CSARGTREQYF	TGCAGTGCTAGAGGGACTCGGGAGCAGTACTTC
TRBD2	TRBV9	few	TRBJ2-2	CASSALSGRGNTGELFF	TGTGCCAGCAGCGCCCTTAGCGGGAGGGGGAACACCGGGGAGCTGTTTTTT
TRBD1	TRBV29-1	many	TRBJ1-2	CSASGTGNYGYTF	TGCAGCGCATCCGGGACAGGGAACTATGGCTACACCTTC
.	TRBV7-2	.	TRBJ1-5	CASSLKETQHF	TGTGCCAGCAGCTTAAAAGAGACCCAGCATTTT
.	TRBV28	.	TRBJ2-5	CASSSASSHQETQYF	TGTGCCAGCAGTTCTGCTTCTAGCCATCAAGAGACCCAGTACTTC
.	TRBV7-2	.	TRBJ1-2	CASSLASERGYTF	TGTGCCAGCAGCTTAGCGTCCGAGAGGGGCTACACCTTC
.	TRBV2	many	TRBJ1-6	CASTPEGRYGSPLHF	TGTGCCAGCACCCCCGAAGGGAGATATGGCTCACCCCTCCACTTT
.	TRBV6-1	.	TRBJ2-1	CASRPMSSYNEQFF	TGTGCCAGCAGGCCAATGAGCTCCTACAATGAGCAGTTCTTC
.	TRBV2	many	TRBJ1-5	CASSGSGAGKEQPQHF	TGTGCCAGCAGTGGATCAGGGGCCGGGAAAGAGCAGCCCCAGCATTTT
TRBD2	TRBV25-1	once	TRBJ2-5	CASSAGTSGATQYF	TGTGCCAGCAGTGCAGGGACTAGCGGGGCGACCCAGTACTTC
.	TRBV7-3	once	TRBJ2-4	CASSLGAGAKNIQYF	TGTGCCAGCAGCCTCGGGGCAGGGGCCAAAAACATTCAGTACTTC
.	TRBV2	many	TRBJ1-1	CASSEITGAAAFF	TGTGCCAGCAGTGAAATAACAGGAGCCGCCGCTTTCTTT
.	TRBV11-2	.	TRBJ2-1	CASSPPRPSSYNEQFF	TGTGCCAGCAGCCCGCCTCGCCCGAGCTCCTACAATGAGCAGTTCTTC
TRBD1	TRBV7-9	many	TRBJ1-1	CASGQELIEAFF	TGTGCCAGCGGACAGGAGTTGATCGAAGCTTTCTTT
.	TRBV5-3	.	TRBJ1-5	CASSFADQPQHF	TGTGCCAGCAGTTTCGCAGATCAGCCCCAGCATTTT
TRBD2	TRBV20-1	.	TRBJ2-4	CSAEGGDGKNIQYF	TGCAGTGCGGAGGGAGGGGATGGCAAAAACATTCAGTACTTC
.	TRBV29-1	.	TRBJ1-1	CSFRTGNTEAFF	TGCAGCTTTAGGACGGGGAACACTGAAGCTTTCTTT
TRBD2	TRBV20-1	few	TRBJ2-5	CSSWTSGETQYF	TGCAGTTCATGGACTAGCGGGGAGACCCAGTACTTC
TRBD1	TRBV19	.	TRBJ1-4	CASSNLAGTGLPPLFF	TGTGCCAGTAGTAATTTGGCCGGGACAGGGCTCCCCCCGCTGTTTTTT
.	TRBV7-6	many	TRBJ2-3	CASNTLLGDTQYF	TGTGCCAGCAACACATTATTGGGGGATACGCAGTATTTT
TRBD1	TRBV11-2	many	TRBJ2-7	CASSYDRGGSYEQYF	TGTGCCAGCAGCTACGACAGGGGCGGATCCTACGAGCAGTACTTC
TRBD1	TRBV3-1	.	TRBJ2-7	CASSQETTGTGGLYEQYF	TGTGCCAGCAGCCAAGAGACTACCGGGACAGGGGGCTTGTACGAGCAGTACTTC
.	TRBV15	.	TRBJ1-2	CATSSDRGDYGYTF	TGTGCCACCAGCAGTGATCGCGGAGACTATGGCTACACCTTC
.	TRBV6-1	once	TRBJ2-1	CASRFTDEQFF	TGTGCCAGCAGGTTTACCGATGAGCAGTTCTTC
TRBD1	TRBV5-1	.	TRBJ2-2	CASSHRTGTNTGELFF	TGCGCCAGCAGCCACAGGACAGGGACGAACACCGGGGAGCTGTTTTTT
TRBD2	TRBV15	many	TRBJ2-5	CATSRARDSGGEETQYF	TGTGCCACCAGCAGAGCCCGGGATAGCGGGGGGGAAGAGACCCAGTACTTC
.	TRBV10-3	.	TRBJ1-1	CAIRGQGMNTEAFF	TGTGCCATCAGGGGCCAGGGGATGAACACTGAAGCTTTCTTT
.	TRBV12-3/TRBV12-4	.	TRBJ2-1	CASSQGTPSSYNEQFF	TGTGCCAGCAGCCAAGGGACGCCAAGCTCCTACAATGAGCAGTTCTTC
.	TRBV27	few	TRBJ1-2	CASSSTGTYGYTF	TGTGCCAGCAGTTCAACAGGGACCTATGGCTACACCTTC
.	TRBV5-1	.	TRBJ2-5	CASSDTGGKETQYF	TGCGCCAGCAGCGACACTGGGGGTAAGGAGACCCAGTACTTC
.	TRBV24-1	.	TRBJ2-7	CATSEGQGYEQYF	TGTGCCACCAGTGAAGGGCAGGGCTACGAGCAGTACTTC
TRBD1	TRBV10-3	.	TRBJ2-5	CAISAQTGGQETQYF	TGTGCCATCAGCGCACAGACAGGGGGGCAAGAGACCCAGTACTTC
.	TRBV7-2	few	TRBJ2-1	CASSLVRGVYNEQFF	TGTGCCAGCAGCTTAGTGCGGGGAGTCTACAATGAGCAGTTCTTC
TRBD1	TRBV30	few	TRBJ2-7	CAWAGQGSEQYF	TGTGCCTGGGCAGGACAGGGTAGCGAGCAGTACTTC
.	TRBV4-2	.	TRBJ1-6	CASSPDRSSYNSPLHF	TGTGCCAGCAGCCCTGACAGGAGCTCCTATAATTCACCCCTCCACTTT
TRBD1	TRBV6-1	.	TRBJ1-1	CASARTGTGRTEAFF	TGTGCCAGCGCCCGGACGGGGACAGGTCGCACTGAAGCTTTCTTT
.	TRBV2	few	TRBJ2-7	CASSIQGDFGEQYF	TGTGCCAGCAGTATACAGGGCGACTTTGGGGAGCAGTACTTC
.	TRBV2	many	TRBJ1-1	CASIVRNTEAFF	TGTGCCAGCATCGTGCGGAACACTGAAGCTTTCTTT
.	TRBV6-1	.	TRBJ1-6	CASSTHRDTLPNSPLHF	TGTGCCAGCAGTACCCACCGGGACACCCTTCCAAATTCACCCCTCCACTTT
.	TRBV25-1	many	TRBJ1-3	CASVGDSGNTIYF	TGTGCCAGCGTAGGGGACTCTGGAAACACCATATATTTT
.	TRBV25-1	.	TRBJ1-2	CASSPLAGGAYGYTF	TGTGCCAGCAGCCCTTTAGCGGGAGGCGCTTATGGCTACACCTTC
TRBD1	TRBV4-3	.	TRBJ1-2	CASSNPGQGQTNYGYTF	TGCGCCAGCAGCAATCCGGGACAGGGGCAAACTAACTATGGCTACACCTTC
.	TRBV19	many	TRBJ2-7	CASSPGQRRDEQYF	TGTGCCAGTAGTCCTGGACAGAGAAGGGACGAGCAGTACTTC
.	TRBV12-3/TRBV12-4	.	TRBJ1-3	CASSPRTVSGNTMYF	TGTGCCAGCAGCCCCCGGACAGTCTCTGGAAACACCATGTATTTT